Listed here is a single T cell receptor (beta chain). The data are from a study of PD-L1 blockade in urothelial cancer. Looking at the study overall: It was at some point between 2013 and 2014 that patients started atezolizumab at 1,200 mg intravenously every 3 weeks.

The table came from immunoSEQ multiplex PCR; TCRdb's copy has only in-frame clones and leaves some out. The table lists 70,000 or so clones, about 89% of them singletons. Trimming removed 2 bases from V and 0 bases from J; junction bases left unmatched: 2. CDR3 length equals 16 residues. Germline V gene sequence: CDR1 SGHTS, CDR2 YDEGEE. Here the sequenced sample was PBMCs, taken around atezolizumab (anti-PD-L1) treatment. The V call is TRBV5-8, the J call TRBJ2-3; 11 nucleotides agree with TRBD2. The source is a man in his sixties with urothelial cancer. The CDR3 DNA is TGTGCCAGCAGCTTACTAGCGGGGGCCAGCACAGATACGCAGTATTTT. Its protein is CASSLLAGASTDTQYF.